These 23 T cell receptor beta chains were sequenced from one sample in a study of blood T cell repertoires in COVID-19. The data were produced by immunoSEQ multiplex PCR, yet TCRdb's version contains in-frame clones alone and is incomplete. The data contain 350,000 or so clones, about 88% of them seen just once; the ten biggest clones take up approximately 0.93%. Sequencing input: PBMCs or T cells enriched from blood (not recorded which). These TCRs come from a woman in her twenties or thirties who had been exposed to COVID-19.

The genes are TRBV11-2 and TRBJ2-1; 11 nucleotides match TRBD2. CDR1 and CDR2 from the germline V gene are SGHAT and FQNNGV. V lost 4 bases to trimming and J lost 8 bases; unmatched junction nucleotides: 4. The length of the CDR3 is 14 residues. CDR3: CASSYSTSGDEQFF. DNA for the CDR3: TGTGCCAGCAGCTATTCGACTAGCGGGGATGAGCAGTTCTTC.

This rearrangement joins TRBV10-2 to TRBJ2-3; 7 bases fit TRBD2. J lost 6 bases, V lost 6 bases, and 12 bases had no gene match. Per the germline V gene, CDR1 is WSHSY and CDR2 is SAAADI. The CDR3 spans 15 residues. CDR3 protein: CASRRTSEAADTQYF. The CDR3, as DNA: TGCGCCAGCAGACGAACTAGCGAGGCGGCGGATACGCAGTATTTT.

The chain has TRBV27 and TRBJ2-1; perhaps TRBD2 as D (6 bases). Per germline, CDR1 MNHEY and CDR2 SMNVEV (reference sequence). Trimming stripped 0 bases from V and 2 bases from J, with 14 bases between. This CDR3 spans 17 amino acids. The CDR3 sequence is CASSLSRGAGTYNEQFF. The CDR3 region has the DNA TGTGCCAGCAGTTTATCGCGCGGGGCGGGGACCTACAATGAGCAGTTCTTC.

This chain uses TRBV18 with TRBJ1-5; 9 bases align to TRBD1. CDR3 length: 16 residues. From germline, CDR1 is KGHSH and CDR2 LQKENI. V gave up 1 base and J gave up 6 bases; unmatched junction bases: 7. The CDR3 region is CASSPREATGGQPQHF. For the CDR3, the DNA is TGTGCCAGCTCACCACGCGAGGCGACAGGGGGTCAGCCCCAGCATTTT.

With respect to this clone: At one end, the junction sequence differs from germline, possibly due to a read error. V and J are TRBV12-3 or TRBV12-4 and TRBJ2-5; perhaps TRBD2 as D (5 bases). The CDR3 length is 11 residues. CDR3 loop: CASTREESQYF. DNA for the CDR3: TGTGCCAGCACCCGGGAAGAGAGCCAGTACTTC.

This clone was found a few times. V is TRBV27 and J is TRBJ2-7; D is unresolved. The V gene's germline CDR1 is MNHEY and CDR2 SMNVEV (reference sequence). The CDR3 totals 12 residues. Trimming took off 2 bases at V and 3 bases at J, with 5 bases between the two ends. The CDR3 DNA is TGTGCCAGCAGTTTACCCTTCTACGAGCAGTACTTC. Its protein product is CASSLPFYEQYF.

The gene calls are TRBV29-1 and TRBJ1-1; TRBD1 matches at 8 bases. V lost 7 bases and J lost 3; bases outside the gene matches: 7. Germline CDR1 and CDR2: SQVTM and ANQGSEA. This CDR3 has 13 residues. CDR3 coding DNA: TGCAGCGCTCGACAGGGGTTGTACACTGAAGCTTTCTTT. This translates into CSARQGLYTEAFF.

The chain links TRBV5-1 to TRBJ2-5; 8 positions match TRBD2. J gave up 3 bases and V 6 bases, and 4 bases lay outside the gene matches. There are 13 residues in the CDR3. The germline V gene has CDR1 SGHRS and CDR2 YFSETQ. CDR3 protein: CASKREREETQYF. CDR3 sequence (DNA): TGCGCCAGCAAGCGGGAGCGGGAAGAGACCCAGTACTTC. The full variable domain, rest sourced from reference TRBV5-1 and TRBJ2-5, is KAGVTQTPRYLIKTRGQQVTLSCSPISGHRSVSWYQQTPGQGLQFLFEYFSETQRNKGNFPGRFSGRQFSNSRSEMNVSTLELGDSALYLCASKREREETQYFGPGTRLLVL.

The chain uses TRBV5-1 and TRBJ1-1; a possible D gene is TRBD1 (5 bases). This CDR3 contains 15 residues. The V end lost 0 bases, the J end lost 0 bases, and 9 bases lay between the germline ends. Germline values: CDR1 SGHRS, CDR2 YFSETQ. CDR3 protein: CASSLELGLNTEAFF. CDR3 in DNA: TGCGCCAGCAGCTTGGAGCTGGGGCTGAACACTGAAGCTTTCTTT.

Comments on this clone: The junction departs from the called germline gene at one end, perhaps through a read error. This specimen includes other DNA sequences encoding the same CDR3. The gene calls are TRBV15 and TRBJ1-4, with 8 bases aligning to TRBD1. Germline V gene data show CDR1 as LNHNV and CDR2 as YYDKDF (reference sequence). The length of the CDR3 is 14 residues. CDR3: CATSRDRGSEKLFF. The CDR3 nucleotides read TGTGCCACCAGCCGAGACAGGGGCAGTGAAAAACTGTTTTTT. Complete variable domain (other parts from reference TRBV15 and TRBJ1-4): DAMVIQNPRYQVTQFGKPVTLSCSQTLNHNVMYWYQQKSSQAPKLLFHYYDKDFNNEADTPDNFQSRRPNTSFCFLDIRSPGLGDTAMYLCATSRDRGSEKLFFGSGTQLSVL.

The V call is TRBV2, the J call TRBJ2-2, with D maybe TRBD2 (5 bases). V lost 5 bases and J 4 bases, leaving 11 bases between the germline ends. The length of the CDR3 is 14 residues. Germline assignment: CDR1 SNHLY and CDR2 FYNNEI. The CDR3 bases are TGTGCCAGCAGTCCGGGATCGGGCACCGGGGAGCTGTTTTTT. It codes for CASSPGSGTGELFF.

This chain links TRBV27 with TRBJ2-2, with TRBD1 matching 10 bases. This CDR3 is built from 16 residues. V gave up 5 bases and J gave up 4 bases; unmatched junction bases: 7. Germline V gene data show CDR1 as MNHEY and CDR2 as SMNVEV (reference sequence). The CDR3: CASSPPGQGLTGELFF. The CDR3 nucleotides are TGTGCCAGCAGTCCTCCGGGACAGGGGCTCACCGGGGAGCTGTTTTTT.

This sequence joins TRBV11-2 and TRBJ2-7; 9 bases map to TRBD2. Per germline, CDR1 SGHAT and CDR2 FQNNGV. V trimming: 5 bases; J trimming: 6 bases; junction bases outside the gene matches: 11. This CDR3 is built from 15 residues. In DNA, the CDR3 is TGTGCCAGCAGCCCTATAGCGGGAGATGTCAGCGAGCAGTACTTC. It codes for CASSPIAGDVSEQYF.

The chain carries TRBV6-6 and TRBJ1-1; a possible D gene is TRBD1 (5 bases). Germline CDR1 reads MNHNY; CDR2 reads SVGAGI (reference sequence). V was cut by 4 bases and J by 5 bases, with 14 bases left in between. The CDR3 sequence is 14 residues long. CDR3 protein: CASSSQGVETEAFF. The CDR3 nucleotides read TGTGCCAGCAGTTCGCAAGGGGTTGAGACTGAAGCTTTCTTT.

This clone was counted only a few times. The DNA for the CDR3 is TGTGCCAGCGGCCGGACAGGGCGGGTCCACGAGCAGTACTTC. This sequence encodes CASGRTGRVHEQYF. The chain combines TRBV5-6 with TRBJ2-7, with 8 nucleotides matching TRBD1. V lost 7 bases and J lost 5; bases outside the gene matches: 11. Germline values: CDR1 SGHDT, CDR2 YYEEEE. The CDR3 totals 14 residues.

The V gene is TRBV7-6, the J gene TRBJ1-3, with D possibly being TRBD1 (5 bases). Germline V gene lookup returns CDR1 SGHVS and CDR2 FNYEAQ. This CDR3 contains 15 residues. The V end lost 0 bases, the J end lost 0 bases, and 6 bases lay between the germline ends. The CDR3 loop is CASSLADTSGNTIYF. Written as DNA, the CDR3 is TGTGCCAGCAGCTTAGCGGACACCTCTGGAAACACCATATATTTT.

This clone showed up just once. This chain uses TRBV2 with TRBJ2-7, with TRBD2 identical over 9 bases. Germline values: CDR1 SNHLY, CDR2 FYNNEI. Losses at the gene ends were 7 bases for V and 1 base for J; bases not matched to a gene: 5. The CDR3 extends over 14 amino acids. Here the CDR3 reads CASIGLAPSYEQYF. The CDR3 nucleotides are TGTGCCAGCATCGGACTAGCGCCTTCCTACGAGCAGTACTTC.

This clone has just one count. The CDR3 bases are TGTGCCAGCAGTTCCCACAGACAAACTAATGAAAAACTGTTTTTT. Its protein product is CASSSHRQTNEKLFF. This chain links TRBV27 with TRBJ1-4; no firm D call. The CDR3 contains 15 residues. V dropped 4 bases and J dropped 1 base, with 10 bases sitting between them. From germline, CDR1 is MNHEY and CDR2 SMNVEV (reference sequence).

The rearrangement joins TRBV28 to TRBJ1-2; D may be TRBD1 (6 bases). V was clipped by 0 bases and J by 2 bases, with 13 bases between them. The CDR3 sequence is 16 residues long. Germline V gene sequence: CDR1 MDHEN, CDR2 SYDVKM. Here the CDR3 DNA reads TGTGCCAGCAGTTTATGGCCTGGACAGCTAAACTATGGCTACACCTTC. This sequence encodes CASSLWPGQLNYGYTF.

This rearrangement joins TRBV18 to TRBJ2-1; a weak D match, TRBD1 (5 bases). Germline V CDR1 and CDR2: KGHSH, LQKENI. The CDR3 totals 14 residues. Trimming stripped 1 base from V and 3 bases from J, with 7 bases between. For the CDR3, the DNA is TGTGCCAGCTCACCACGCAGGGACTACAATGAGCAGTTCTTC. Its protein is CASSPRRDYNEQFF.

V and J are TRBV7-9 and TRBJ1-2; unclear D gene. V was shortened by 1 base and J by 3 bases, with 12 bases between the two germline ends. This CDR3 has 15 amino acids. Germline V gives CDR1 SEHNR, CDR2 FQNEAQ (reference sequence). The CDR3 sequence is CASSLDSGTYYGYTF. The CDR3 DNA reads as TGTGCCAGCAGCTTAGATTCAGGAACTTACTATGGCTACACCTTC.

The rearrangement joins TRBV9 to TRBJ1-3; D is ambiguous. Germline lookup yields CDR1 SGDLS and CDR2 YYNGEE. This CDR3 comprises 15 residues. The V and J ends lost 0 bases and 5 bases respectively, with 12 bases between them. This chain's CDR3 is CASSVERGNRNTIYF. The CDR3 DNA sequence: TGTGCCAGCAGCGTAGAACGGGGAAACAGAAACACCATATATTTT.

This chain uses TRBV19 with TRBJ2-7; D is possibly TRBD1 (5 bases). This CDR3 has 16 amino acids. The germline V gene encodes CDR1 LNHDA and CDR2 SQIVND (reference sequence). V dropped 4 bases and J dropped 3 bases, with 19 bases sitting between them. This chain's CDR3 is CASSNPSGSGIYEQYF. The DNA of the CDR3 is TGTGCCAGTAGTAATCCCTCAGGGTCAGGAATCTACGAGCAGTACTTC.